This T cell receptor beta chain originates from a study of blood T cell repertoires in COVID-19. On the study more broadly: Whether acute or convalescent, the COVID-19 samples came from the United States, Italy and Spain. T cells, B-cell-depleted T cells, or PBMCs provided the cDNA or gDNA that served as material.

Source study methods: Reference gene primer amplification gave estimated nucleated cell counts. Profiled with immunoSEQ multiplex PCR; TCRdb holds only in-frame clones, not every one. Clonal size and the V and J genes are those of that table, whereas D and trimming came from the DNA. The data show 150,000 or so clones, around 80% seen once. This CDR3 has 15 residues. Per germline, CDR1 LGHNT and CDR2 FRNRAP. Trimming left V 5 bases short and J 0 bases short, with 10 bases between. The receptor's source is a human donor with acute or convalescent COVID-19. The donor label of this sample is uncertain. The source material was peripheral blood. This sequence joins TRBV12-5 and TRBJ2-2, with D tentatively TRBD2 (7 bases). The CDR3, as DNA: TGTGCTAGTGGTCGGGGGGCATCGAACACCGGGGAGCTGTTTTTT. This sequence encodes CASGRGASNTGELFF.